These 31 T cell receptor beta chains came from one sample sequenced in a study of cytomegalovirus exposure and HLA in healthy donors. Primers for the PCR totalled 60 Vbeta and 13 Jbeta. Libraries were prepared by immunoSEQ multiplex PCR; TCRdb keeps only in-frame clonotypes and omits some of them. Of around 150,000 clones listed, roughly 80% are singletons. What was sequenced was PBMCs. These receptors were collected from a male donor in good health and CMV-seropositive.

The rearrangement links TRBV4-1 to TRBJ1-2; D is unresolved. This CDR3 has 16 amino acids. Germline-derived CDR1 and CDR2 are MGHRA and YSYEKL. Trimming removed 0 bases at V and 2 bases at J, with 13 bases between. The CDR3 region has the DNA TGCGCCAGCAGCCAAGATCTTCCGGGTCACAACTATGGCTACACCTTC. Translation gives CASSQDLPGHNYGYTF.

This clone was found once. The V gene is TRBV6-5, the J gene TRBJ1-4, with unresolved D. The germline CDR1 and CDR2 sequences are MNHEY and SVGAGI. Trimming took 2 bases from V and 0 from J, leaving 4 bases between them. CDR3 length equals 14 residues. For the CDR3, the DNA is TGTGCCAGCAGTTACACAGCAACTAATGAAAAACTGTTTTTT. This encodes CASSYTATNEKLFF.

This clone has only a few counts. Other DNA sequences in the sample encode the same CDR3. This sequence joins TRBV27 and TRBJ2-2; D is possibly TRBD1 (6 bases). This CDR3 region has 12 residues. V was clipped by 6 bases and J by 4 bases, with 6 bases between them. Germline CDR1 and CDR2: MNHEY and SMNVEV (reference sequence). DNA of the CDR3: TGTGCCAGCAGCAGGGGCACCGGGGAGCTGTTTTTT. Protein: CASSRGTGELFF.

This clone turned up a few times. This rearrangement joins TRBV12-2 to TRBJ2-5; TRBD1 was called by the table and not checked on the DNA. TRBV12-2 is a pseudogene locus. The CDR3 runs to 15 residues. The CDR3 region has the DNA TGTGCAAGTCGCTTAAGGGGGCTTGACCAAGAGACCCAGTACTTC. Translating it yields CASRLRGLDQETQYF.

This chain links TRBV7-2 with TRBJ1-5; D remains unclear. Trimming shortened V by 5 bases and J by 6 bases, and 14 bases separated the two germline ends. In germline, CDR1 is SGHTA, CDR2 FQGNSA. The CDR3 extends over 14 amino acids. The CDR3 loop reads CASSDRVTLQPQHF. CDR3 nucleotide sequence: TGTGCCAGCAGCGACCGGGTCACCCTTCAGCCCCAGCATTTT.

This clone showed up just a few times. The chain recombines TRBV19 with TRBJ1-1, with 7 bases lining up with TRBD1. Germline CDR1 is LNHDA and CDR2 is SQIVND (reference sequence). V shed 3 bases and J 5 bases; nucleotides not matched to a gene: 9. CDR3 length: 15 residues. The CDR3 DNA follows: TGTGCCAGTAGTATCCCATCAGGGGGACGGACTGAAGCTTTCTTT. As protein: CASSIPSGGRTEAFF.

This chain connects TRBV18 to TRBJ1-1; no clear D. The V end lost 1 base, the J end lost 5 bases, and 14 bases lay between the germline ends. The CDR3 has 15 residues. CDR1 is KGHSH, CDR2 LQKENI, per germline. CDR3 in amino acids: CASSPLSLAGTEAFF. The CDR3 DNA reads as TGTGCCAGCTCACCACTAAGTTTGGCAGGAACTGAAGCTTTCTTT. The whole variable domain, remainder taken from reference TRBV18 and TRBJ1-1, is NAGVMQNPRHLVRRRGQEARLRCSPMKGHSHVYWYRQLPEEGLKFMVYLQKENIIDESGMPKERFSAEFPKEGPSILRIQQVVRGDSAAYFCASSPLSLAGTEAFFGQGTRLTVV.

J is TRBJ1-1 and V is TRBV7-8; D is perhaps TRBD1 (5 bases). The V end lost 1 base, the J end lost 5 bases, and 11 bases lay between the germline ends. The CDR3 loop spans 14 amino acids. Germline V gene sequence: CDR1 SGHVS, CDR2 FQNEAQ. The DNA for the CDR3 is TGTGCCAGCAGCTTAGGGGGCAAGTGGACTGAAGCTTTCTTT. This translates into CASSLGGKWTEAFF.

The V call is TRBV6-5, the J call TRBJ1-2; 9 nucleotides match TRBD1. The junction had 7 bases not matched to a gene; V was cut back by 0 bases and J by 8 bases. The germline CDR1 and CDR2 sequences are MNHEY and SVGAGI. The CDR3 has 15 amino acids. DNA for the CDR3: TGTGCCAGCAGTTACTCCCTGGACAGGGGCAACGGCTACACCTTC. Translating gives CASSYSLDRGNGYTF.

This rearrangement joins TRBV5-4 to TRBJ2-7; tentative D call: TRBD1 (6 bases). Germline-derived CDR1 and CDR2 are SGHNT and YYREEE (reference sequence). The CDR3 runs to 14 residues. Trimming took off 4 bases at V and 3 bases at J, with 14 bases between the two ends. The CDR3 coding sequence is TGTGCCAGCAGCACACGCGCCAGGGGCTACGAGCAGTACTTC. This gives the protein CASSTRARGYEQYF.

This clone has more than one count but fewer than ten. This rearrangement joins TRBV4-1 to TRBJ1-5; D unclear. The CDR3 extends over 15 amino acids. Germline V lookup: CDR1 MGHRA, CDR2 YSYEKL. The V end lost 1 base, the J end lost 1 base, and 8 bases lay between the germline ends. The CDR3 protein is CASSQATGSNQPQHF. The CDR3 DNA is TGCGCCAGCAGCCAAGCTACGGGGAGCAATCAGCCCCAGCATTTT.

This sequence joins TRBV7-2 and TRBJ2-1, with 10 bases fitting TRBD1. This CDR3 has 15 amino acids. The V gene's germline CDR1 is SGHTA and CDR2 FQGNSA. J was trimmed by 1 base and V by 5 bases; bases with no gene match: 2. CDR3 DNA sequence: TGTGCCAGCAGCCGGACAGGGGGATCCTACAATGAGCAGTTCTTC. This encodes CASSRTGGSYNEQFF. Full variable domain (rest looked up from reference TRBV7-2 and TRBJ2-1): GAGVSQSPSNKVTEKGKDVELRCDPISGHTALYWYRQSLGQGLEFLIYFQGNSAPDKSGLPSDRFSAERTGGSVSTLTIQRTQQEDSAVYLCASSRTGGSYNEQFFGPGTRLTVL.

The V and J genes are TRBV2 and TRBJ1-1; D might be TRBD1 (6 bases). The CDR3 covers 12 residues. V was trimmed by 8 bases and J by 10 bases, leaving 17 bases between them. Per the germline V gene, CDR1 is SNHLY and CDR2 is FYNNEI. The CDR3 reads CASLWGGGRAFF. The CDR3 coding sequence is TGTGCCAGCCTCTGGGGGGGCGGTAGAGCTTTCTTT.

The V call is TRBV7-6, the J call TRBJ1-1, with a tentative D call TRBD1 (6 bases). Germline loops: CDR1 SGHVS, CDR2 FNYEAQ. Trimming stripped 5 bases from V and 11 bases from J, with 24 bases between. The CDR3 has 15 residues. CDR3 in DNA: TGTGCCAGCAGCCCTGGAACAGGGAAACTCCTTTCCGCTTTCTTT. It yields the protein CASSPGTGKLLSAFF.

The chain has TRBV6-6 and TRBJ1-2; D call uncertain. The V gene lost 4 bases and the J gene lost 0 bases, with 3 bases spanning the gap. Looked up from germline, CDR1 is MNHNY and CDR2 is SVGAGI (reference sequence). CDR3 length: 12 amino acids. CDR3: CASSWPNYGYTF. The CDR3 bases are TGTGCCAGCAGTTGGCCTAACTATGGCTACACCTTC.

The rearrangement links TRBV4-1 to TRBJ2-7; D gene uncertain. The V gene's germline CDR1 is MGHRA and CDR2 YSYEKL. This CDR3 contains 14 residues. The V end lost 4 bases, the J end lost 7 bases, and 17 bases lay between the germline ends. DNA of the CDR3: TGCGCCAGCAGCCGCGAAGAGCAGGTTGAAGAGCAGTACTTC. This codes for CASSREEQVEEQYF.

The genes are TRBV28 and TRBJ1-2; 9 bases agree with TRBD1. Trimming took 5 bases from V and 3 from J; bases not matched to a gene: 7. Germline-derived CDR1 and CDR2 are MDHEN and SYDVKM. The CDR3 length is 15 residues. The CDR3 bases are TGTGCCAGCAGTCTCGGACAGGGGCTGGACTATGGCTACACCTTC. It translates to CASSLGQGLDYGYTF.

The chain is built from TRBV6-1 and TRBJ1-1, with TRBD1 matching over 8 bases. CDR1 is MNHNS, CDR2 SASEGT, per germline. The CDR3 loop spans 13 amino acids. The V segment lost 6 bases and the J segment 6 bases; nucleotides outside the gene matches: 6. This CDR3 reads CASRQQGGAEAFF. The CDR3 DNA reads as TGTGCCAGCAGACAACAGGGGGGAGCTGAAGCTTTCTTT.

About this clone itself: Mismatch with germline at one junction end may stem from a read error. Other DNA sequences in the sample encode the same CDR3. The V call is TRBV7-6, the J call TRBJ1-2; 7 positions match TRBD1. Germline values: CDR1 SGHVS, CDR2 FNYEAQ. There are 12 residues in the CDR3. CDR3 nucleotide sequence: TGCACAACGACCTCAGGGGGTTCCGGCTACACCTTC. Protein: CTTTSGGSGYTF.

This chain joins TRBV9 and TRBJ2-1; D remains ambiguous. The CDR3 covers 13 residues. Germline CDR1 SGDLS, CDR2 YYNGEE. The ends were cut back, 4 bases at V and 6 bases at J, with 11 bases in the middle. The CDR3 region is CASSLQDINEQFF. The CDR3 bases are TGTGCCAGCAGCTTGCAGGATATCAATGAGCAGTTCTTC.

The rearrangement links TRBV7-9 to TRBJ1-5; 7 bases map to TRBD1. CDR1 and CDR2 from the germline V gene are SEHNR and FQNEAQ (reference sequence). The CDR3 has 14 residues. V lost 3 bases, J lost 4 bases, and 3 bases stayed unmatched. The CDR3: CASSLTGSNQPQHF. CDR3 nucleotide sequence: TGTGCCAGCAGCTTGACAGGGTCAAATCAGCCCCAGCATTTT.

The J gene is TRBJ1-3, the V gene TRBV30; 7 nucleotides match TRBD1. From germline, CDR1 is GTSNPN and CDR2 SVGIG (reference sequence). The J segment lost 1 base and the V segment lost 4 bases, leaving 10 bases of the junction unmatched. The CDR3 loop spans 16 amino acids. CDR3 sequence reads: CAWTRMGRGSGNTIYF. In DNA, the CDR3 is TGTGCCTGGACTAGAATGGGCAGGGGGTCTGGAAACACCATATATTTT.

This clone has just a few counts. As DNA, the CDR3 is TGCAGCGTTCTTTCCTGGACCGGAGGGGCCTACGAGCAGTACTTC. It encodes CSVLSWTGGAYEQYF. This chain uses TRBV29-1 with TRBJ2-7, with D possibly TRBD2 on 6 matching bases. The CDR3 is made up of 15 amino acids. Trimming stripped 5 bases from V and 2 bases from J, with 19 bases between. The germline gives CDR1 SQVTM, CDR2 ANQGSEA.

This rearrangement joins TRBV2 to TRBJ2-5, with D perhaps matching TRBD2 (5 bases). The CDR3 is 14 residues long. V lost 4 bases, J lost 2 bases, and 11 bases lay in between. The germline V gene has CDR1 SNHLY and CDR2 FYNNEI. The CDR3 DNA reads TGTGCCAGCAGTGCCACTAGTAGGCAAGAGACCCAGTACTTC. Translated, it gives CASSATSRQETQYF.

The chain couples TRBV2 to TRBJ2-3; D possibly corresponds to TRBD1 (6 bases). Per the germline V gene, CDR1 is SNHLY and CDR2 is FYNNEI. V lost 7 bases and J 0 bases, leaving 11 bases between the germline ends. The CDR3 runs 14 residues. DNA for the CDR3: TGTGCCAGCATCACAGGGCGGAGCACAGATACGCAGTATTTT. Encoded protein: CASITGRSTDTQYF. Variable domain in full (rest from reference TRBV2 and TRBJ2-3): EPEVTQTPSHQVTQMGQEVILRCVPISNHLYFYWYRQILGQKVEFLVSFYNNEISEKSEIFDDQFSVERPDGSNFTLKIRSTKLEDSAMYFCASITGRSTDTQYFGPGTRLTVL.

This chain links TRBV27 with TRBJ2-1, with a possible D match to TRBD1 (5 bases). Deletions cut 0 bases from V and 1 base from J, with 10 bases between. The CDR3 runs 16 residues. From germline, CDR1 is MNHEY and CDR2 SMNVEV (reference sequence). The CDR3 region has the DNA TGTGCCAGCAGTTTATCCCGGCAGGGATCCTACAATGAGCAGTTCTTC. Its translation is CASSLSRQGSYNEQFF.

The CDR3 protein is CASRGGRIEQYF. For the CDR3, the DNA is TGTGCCAGCAGGGGCGGGAGAATCGAGCAGTACTTC. The chain uses TRBV28 and TRBJ2-7; 7 bases are a match to TRBD2. This CDR3 is 12 amino acids long. The germline V gene encodes CDR1 MDHEN and CDR2 SYDVKM. V was clipped by 6 bases and J by 6 bases; unmatched bases: 5.

This clone was picked up one time. The chain joins TRBV18 to TRBJ1-1; 7 nucleotides agree with TRBD1. CDR1 and CDR2 from the germline V gene are KGHSH and LQKENI. This CDR3 has 14 residues. After removal of 3 bases from V and 0 bases from J, the junction contained 1 base not matched to a gene. CDR3 nucleotides: TGTGCCAGCTCACCGGACAGGATGAACACTGAAGCTTTCTTT. Its translation: CASSPDRMNTEAFF.

The V and J genes are TRBV7-9 and TRBJ1-5; D might be TRBD1 (5 bases). This CDR3 spans 13 amino acids. Trimming left V 3 bases short and J 7 bases short, with 10 bases between. Germline CDR1 is SEHNR and CDR2 is FQNEAQ (reference sequence). The CDR3 sequence: CASSFDGGQPQHF. CDR3 nucleotide sequence: TGTGCCAGCAGCTTCGACGGGGGGCAGCCCCAGCATTTT.

The chain joins TRBV7-2 to TRBJ2-7; possibly TRBD1 for D (6 bases). The CDR3 has 13 amino acids. The V gene lost 3 bases and the J gene lost 3 bases, with 9 bases spanning the gap. Germline values: CDR1 SGHTA, CDR2 FQGNSA. For the CDR3, the DNA is TGTGCCAGCAGCTTCGGGACAAACTACGAGCAGTACTTC. Translation gives CASSFGTNYEQYF. Filled out from reference TRBV7-2 and TRBJ2-7, the complete variable domain reads GAGVSQSPSNKVTEKGKDVELRCDPISGHTALYWYRQSLGQGLEFLIYFQGNSAPDKSGLPSDRFSAERTGGSVSTLTIQRTQQEDSAVYLCASSFGTNYEQYFGPGTRLTVT.

V gene TRBV5-4 combines with J gene TRBJ2-7; TRBD2 matches 10 bases. CDR1 SGHNT and CDR2 YYREEE come from the germline V gene (reference sequence). Losses at the gene ends were 4 bases for V and 6 bases for J; bases not matched to a gene: 7. The CDR3 is 14 residues long. For the CDR3, the DNA is TGTGCCAGCAGCCAGGAGCGGGGGGGCCGCGAGCAGTACTTC. Amino acid sequence: CASSQERGGREQYF.